The clone carrying this T cell receptor (beta chain) was recorded a few times. What it binds is not known. This entry is derived from a study of T-cell reconstitution after alpha-beta-depleted transplantation in children. This CDR3 is 17 amino acids long. Per germline, CDR1 SGHAT and CDR2 FQNNGV. The V end was cut by 7 bases, the J end by 1 base, with 22 bases between. The library targeted TCRbeta and was prepared with unique molecular identifiers. TCRdb analysed the PCR reads with MiXCR anew, one entry per CDR3 protein. The sample includes fewer than 250,000 distinct CDR3 sequences, approximately 17% of them seen just once. Study observations and caveats: Reportedly, alpha-beta T cells present about two months post-transplant originated from several hundred expanded clones of graft origin.

The specimen was PBMCs, mostly from graft donor cells, collected 360 days after TCRalphabeta/CD19-depleted stem cell transplant. The genes are TRBV11-2 and TRBJ2-5, with D perhaps matching TRBD1 or TRBD2 (6 bases each). This receptor was identified in a male patient aged 2 to 10 who had a stem cell transplant for acute lymphoblastic leukemia, so the T cells may come from the graft donor. CDR3 sequence reads: CASNPRPGALRQETQYF. The CDR3 DNA follows: TGTGCCAGCAACCCCCGTCCGGGGGCGCTCCGCCAAGAGACCCAGTACTTC.